Here is one T cell receptor beta chain with its context. In this sample, this clonotype turned up many times. Its antigen remains undetermined. The input lacks base qualities; no much larger clone sits a single base away. cDNA was synthesized by template-switch 5'RACE using a primer carrying a 10-nucleotide random unique molecular identifier by which each TCR transcript was tagged. Each sequencing run produced over 170 million TCR-beta sequences covering 15-18 subjects. Total RNA was extracted with the RNeasy kit. The KAPA Real-time Library Amplification kit was used to amplify TCR-beta VDJ regions with primers for the TCR constant region and the 5'RACE anchor. Sample indexes and Illumina adaptors were added in a first PCR, and a second PCR then increased library yield. After Ampure bead purification, the TCR product of roughly 650 bp was size-selected on a 2% E-gel SizeSelection system. Before pooling, library quality was checked on a Bioanalyzer, concentration was measured with Qubit, and libraries were quantified with the Kapa Library Quantification kit. An Illumina HiSeq 2500 was used to sequence the libraries paired-end at 2 x 150 bp. To increase sequence diversity, roughly 24-32% phiX was spiked into each library pool. The authors' pipeline ran thus. The UMI-based MiGEC pipeline processed quality-filtered reads and removed over 75% of raw TCR sequences during error correction. VDJ genes were aligned to IMGT germline references, and each clonotype was defined by a unique CDR3 amino acid sequence together with V-J genes. Clonal expansion, Shannon diversity and CDR3 relatedness were evaluated with VDJtools (CalcPairwiseDistances, ClusterSamples), while phylogenetic trees were built in CLCbio workbench. Expanded clones were defined as having at least 8 unique UMIs, based on coefficient-of-variation modelling across technical triplicates. TCRdb itself trimmed the public reads at Q25 with fastp, ran MiXCR and retained productive beta chains. One record per CDR3 amino acid sequence lists the most common genes and DNA. TCRdb, not the original authors, processed these V and J calls. This sample lists tens of thousands of distinct CDR3 sequences; approximately 5.2% were detected once. The top ten clonotypes cover less than 8% of the sample.

The germline V end is reduced by 4 bases and the J end by 6 bases; junction bases left unmatched: 8. Reading from cysteine to phenylalanine, the CDR3 counts 14 amino acids. Only CDR3 DNA is held: 42 bases, read in frame from base 1. CDR1 and CDR2, looked up from the germline V gene, are SGHDT and YYEEEE. These data belong to a study of neurological immune-mediated disorders (dated by TCRdb to between 2018 and 2021). Notes on the research overall: Among the approximately 34 multiple sclerosis patients, relapsing-remitting MS accounted for around 30 and secondary progressive MS accounted for 3. Peripheral blood TCR-beta repertoires from HTLV-I-associated myelopathy (HAM/TSP) patients, multiple sclerosis patients and healthy controls were compared by UMI-based sequencing. The approximately 99 TCR-beta libraries included longitudinal samples, technical triplicates and paired sorted CD4+ and CD8+ T-cell subsets alongside PBMC samples. The cohort comprised about 68 subjects: roughly 15 HAM/TSP patients, 34 multiple sclerosis patients and 20 or so healthy controls.

General findings and caveats noted by the study authors: TCR clonal expansion was highest in HAM/TSP patients and lowest in MS patients, with MS patients falling below even healthy controls. The MS cluster showed no association with clinical or MRI features, and the authors stated that larger cohorts are needed. In a phylogenetic analysis, the repertoires of 18 out of 34 MS patients fell into a single cluster of related CDR3 sequences, pointing to a possible signature at the repertoire level. No identical CDR3 amino acid sequences were found to be shared among expanded clones across subjects, suggesting that TCR-beta repertoires were private in all groups.

For the unsorted PBMC libraries, 2 million PBMCs were stored in RNAlater at -80 degrees C until RNA extraction and were used to generate the libraries. Multiple sclerosis patients were enrolled in a US clinical protocol under which disease progression was evaluated by magnetic resonance imaging. Peripheral blood underwent Ficoll-Hypaque density gradient centrifugation to isolate PBMCs, which were then cryopreserved in liquid nitrogen. Material: PBMCs. Recombination joined TRBV5-6 with TRBJ2-7, and TRBD1 aligns with 9 junction nucleotides. The TCR originated in a man between 18 and 35 years old with multiple sclerosis. The CDR3 reads as follows: CASSTGQGPSEQYF. The DNA sequence is as follows: TGTGCCAGCAGCACCGGACAGGGGCCGTCCGAGCAGTACTTC.